Sequencing of this T cell receptor beta chain was carried out in a study of Ad26.COV2.S vaccination and SARS-CoV-2 variants. Data came from immunoSEQ multiplex PCR; TCRdb stores just in-frame clones and leaves some out. The top ten hold about 4.1% of the sample, which has about 470,000 clones, about 90% seen once. The study's findings and limits: Compared with placebo recipients, vaccine recipients had higher spike-specific TCR breadth.

Treatment denoted: roughly 19 received Ad26.COV2.S at low or high dose, single or two shots; several received placebo; per-sample allocation not given. The study sampled participants on day 63 after the first vaccine or placebo injection. This CDR3 has 16 amino acids. Losses at the gene ends were 5 bases for V and 2 bases for J; bases not matched to a gene: 8. Germline V gene sequence: CDR1 MDHEN, CDR2 SYDVKM. A word on this clone: As yet, its antigen is unknown.

This sequence joins TRBV28 and TRBJ2-5, with 10 bases fitting TRBD1. This sequence originates from a person aged 18-60 years who received the Ad26.COV2.S COVID-19 vaccine or a placebo. The source was peripheral blood, collected in a trial of Ad26.COV2.S vaccine versus placebo. The CDR3 loop is CASSRRGTGAQETQYF. The CDR3 nucleotides read TGTGCCAGCAGTCGCCGGGGGACAGGGGCGCAAGAGACCCAGTACTTC.